Listed below are T cell receptor beta chains from one sample, sequenced in a study of blood T cell repertoires in COVID-19. Data came from immunoSEQ multiplex PCR; TCRdb stores just in-frame clones and leaves some out. The table records about 240,000 clones, just under 85% of them present only once. The sequenced sample was peripheral blood. All receptors come from a woman older than 75 with acute or convalescent COVID-19. Each CDR3 is given without its conserved first and last residue.

v_gene	j_gene	CDR3aa
TRBV5-4	TRBJ1-2	ASSLAGVEPGYT
TRBV12-3/TRBV12-4	TRBJ1-2	ASSPLYGYT
TRBV11-3	TRBJ2-1	ASSFSTSGGAYGEQF
TRBV5-1	TRBJ2-5	ASSLVAGAEETQY
TRBV20-1	TRBJ2-1	SASQGRNEQF
TRBV4-1	TRBJ2-2	ASSQLAGRNTGELF
TRBV13	TRBJ1-1	ASSPRGTGAGEDTEAF
TRBV5-4	TRBJ2-1	ASSLSGAVYNEQF
TRBV5-1	TRBJ1-1	ASSAGTGLNTEAF
TRBV19	TRBJ1-1	ASSIMRNTEAF
TRBV19	TRBJ2-2	ASSWDRGRTGELF
TRBV6-2/TRBV6-3	TRBJ2-2	AHSRANGELF
TRBV30	TRBJ1-2	ASTPDSYGYT
TRBV29-1	TRBJ2-7	SVRQGIYEQY
TRBV20-1	TRBJ2-1	SASASAYNEQF
TRBV28	TRBJ1-3	ASVGGVGRLNTIY
TRBV4-1	TRBJ2-3	ASSQEFAGARTDTQY
TRBV11-2	TRBJ2-7	AISPTGTSYEQY
TRBV7-3	TRBJ2-3	ASSLSGVGDTQY
TRBV10-2	TRBJ1-1	ASRALVNTEAF
TRBV30	TRBJ1-4	AWSVRISPGIEKLF
TRBV20-1	TRBJ2-5	SASPGLAGGLQETQY
TRBV13	TRBJ2-2	ASSPSPSGGTFTNTGELF
TRBV7-6	TRBJ2-5	ASSPNPDREETQY
TRBV5-1	TRBJ1-4	ASSLSPTGENEKLF
TRBV7-9	TRBJ1-2	ASSLSGAGDYGYT
TRBV6-1	TRBJ2-5	ASSEVGAGLETQY
TRBV7-3	TRBJ1-2	ASSPSAGYGYT
TRBV5-4	TRBJ2-3	ASSLGGSGTDTQY
TRBV10-3	TRBJ1-1	AINTDRGNTEAF
TRBV14	TRBJ2-4	ATLGAGGQVAKNIQY
TRBV19	TRBJ2-1	ASSTRGLRHNEQF
TRBV28	TRBJ2-5	ASSFPRWGGAGETQY
TRBV9	TRBJ1-3	ASRGQGREGNTIY
TRBV4-1	TRBJ1-3	ASSQEEVLGNTIY
TRBV19	TRBJ2-2	ATRPVFNRFGTGELF
TRBV12-3/TRBV12-4	TRBJ1-1	ASRGKGDTEAF
TRBV6-5	TRBJ1-1	ASSLGQGSGNTEAF
TRBV24-1	TRBJ1-1	ATSDSQGASAEAF
TRBV5-5	TRBJ1-1	ASSLERGFGWTEAF
TRBV6-2/TRBV6-3	TRBJ1-2	ASSGGPGNYGYT
TRBV15	TRBJ1-3	ATSKPGRVRSGNTIY
TRBV5-5	TRBJ2-2	ASSSRVGRNTGELF
TRBV7-9	TRBJ1-1	ASSFLPGGAF
TRBV6-5	TRBJ1-1	ASRPPGTGGWAF
TRBV5-1	TRBJ1-6	ASSYNPGQGSSYNSPLH
TRBV5-1	TRBJ1-1	ASSPRTGDNTEAF
TRBV29-1	TRBJ1-1	SARPQGGNTEAF
TRBV5-1	TRBJ2-7	ASSASTGYYEQY
TRBV14	TRBJ1-1	ASSRTGVVNTEAF
TRBV15	TRBJ2-7	ATSTTGGADEQY
TRBV7-3	TRBJ2-5	ASSPSGGTRQETQY
TRBV7-3	TRBJ1-2	ASSPGGIEANYGYT
TRBV7-8	TRBJ2-7	ASSGTPQGRGISYEQY
TRBV5-1	TRBJ1-4	ASSPSNRAGTNEKLF
TRBV11-3	TRBJ2-1	ASSQDRGQGQQF
TRBV11-2	TRBJ1-6	ASSPLDRGDSPLH
TRBV11-1	TRBJ2-3	ASSLGQGFTDTQY